This T cell receptor beta chain was identified in a study of blood T cell repertoires in COVID-19. Across the study: The origin of the acute and convalescent COVID-19 samples was the United States, Italy and Spain. T cells, B-cell-depleted T cells, or PBMCs supplied cDNA or gDNA.

This clone was seen a handful of times. Original processing methods: Estimation of nucleated cell counts was performed using reference gene primer amplification. Profiled with immunoSEQ multiplex PCR; TCRdb holds only in-frame clones, not every one. The V and J calls and clone size were taken over from that table, and D and trimming were inferred from the DNA. This sample has approximately 140,000 clones, with 75% to 90% found just once. This CDR3 has 15 residues. V was clipped by 5 bases and J by 2 bases, with 13 bases between them. Per the germline V gene, CDR1 is SGHTA and CDR2 is FQGNSA. V and J are TRBV7-2 and TRBJ1-5; perhaps TRBD1 as D (5 bases). This sequence was found in a man aged 65-85 years with acute or convalescent COVID-19. What was sequenced was peripheral blood. The CDR3 nucleotides read TGTGCCAGCAGCCCGTCGGGCAGGGGCAATCAGCCCCAGCATTTT. The encoded protein is CASSPSGRGNQPQHF.